The clone carrying this T cell receptor beta chain was seen at least ten times. The data belong to a study of human T cells and chemical hapten exposure. Study details: Alopecia areata, totalis or universalis was found in mostly female patients.

Germline V gives CDR1 SNHLY, CDR2 FYNNEI. The CDR3 loop spans 15 amino acids. The V gene lost 2 bases and the J gene lost 2 bases, with 10 bases spanning the gap. Time point noted: patch test 1, 2 weeks after DPC sensitization. Treatment defined: therapeutic diphenylcyclopropenone sensitization with weekly scalp DPC. Alopecia patients deemed DPC-suitable, aged 18 to 70, excluding pregnancy. Within the library, unique molecular identifiers were attached to each individual cDNA molecule. TCRdb used MiXCR to reprocess the RACE reads, holding one entry per CDR3 protein. This repertoire shows about 57,000 distinct CDR3 sequences, 7.5% to 10% found once; its top ten account for about an eighth.

This sequence originates from a woman aged 40 to 49 with alopecia areata. Some clones in this sample may be carry-over from other donors' samples. The genes are TRBV2 and TRBJ1-5; weak D call: TRBD1 (5 bases). This specimen consisted of whole blood, obtained in connection with sensitization to the hapten diphenylcyclopropenone (DPC). The CDR3 is CASSEYGRGNQPQHF. DNA of the CDR3: TGTGCCAGCAGTGAATATGGCAGGGGCAATCAGCCCCAGCATTTT.